The next 27 T cell receptor beta chains were all read from a single sample in a study of early T cells in non-severe SARS-CoV-2 infection. One entry per CDR3 protein, called by TCRdb with MiXCR from the 5' RACE reads. Seen here are roughly 17,000 distinct CDR3 sequences, 4.5% to 6% observed once, and the top ten hold roughly 6.8%. The sample here was whole blood, taken at baseline. The receptors were sampled from an adult who was a healthcare worker with PCR-confirmed SARS-CoV-2 infection or an uninfected control (not recorded which).

This clonotype was counted many times. The genes are TRBV7-3 and TRBJ2-1; D possibly uses TRBD1 or TRBD2 (5 bases each). Germline V lookup: CDR1 SGHTA, CDR2 FQGTGA. This CDR3 contains 13 residues. The V and J ends lost 3 bases and 8 bases respectively, with 11 bases between them. In nucleotides, the CDR3 is TGTGCCAGCAGCTTCAAAGGGACCGATGAGCAGTTCTTC. Its translation: CASSFKGTDEQFF.

The chain is built from TRBV18 and TRBJ1-1, with D possibly being TRBD1 (6 bases). The germline CDR1 and CDR2 sequences are KGHSH and LQKENI. The CDR3 length is 16 residues. The V and J ends lost 1 base and 4 bases respectively, with 16 bases between them. The CDR3 coding sequence is TGTGCCAGCTCACCACGGGGGCAGGGCTTGACCACTGAAGCTTTCTTT. Translating gives CASSPRGQGLTTEAFF. The variable domain in full, with the rest retrieved from reference TRBV18 and TRBJ1-1, is NAGVMQNPRHLVRRRGQEARLRCSPMKGHSHVYWYRQLPEEGLKFMVYLQKENIIDESGMPKERFSAEFPKEGPSILRIQQVVRGDSAAYFCASSPRGQGLTTEAFFGQGTRLTVV.

This clonotype showed up many times. V and J are TRBV27 and TRBJ1-2; 9 nucleotides agree with TRBD1. Germline V gene data show CDR1 as MNHEY and CDR2 as SMNVEV (reference sequence). This CDR3 spans 14 amino acids. The junction had 0 bases not matched to a gene; V was cut back by 0 bases and J by 4 bases. The CDR3 is CASSLSGQGYGYTF. CDR3 in DNA: TGTGCCAGCAGTTTATCGGGACAGGGCTATGGCTACACCTTC.

This clonotype was detected many times. This chain uses TRBV29-1 with TRBJ1-1; 8 nucleotides align to TRBD1. J was trimmed by 1 base and V by 6 bases; bases with no gene match: 1. Germline V gene sequence: CDR1 SQVTM, CDR2 ANQGSEA. The CDR3 is made up of 12 amino acids. As DNA, the CDR3 is TGCAGCGTAGGACAGGGGAACACTGAAGCTTTCTTT. This translates into CSVGQGNTEAFF.

Many counts were recorded for this clonotype. The chain links TRBV29-1 to TRBJ1-1, with D tentatively TRBD1 (5 bases). The CDR3 is 13 amino acids. V shed 4 bases and J shed 3 bases, with 12 bases lying between them. Germline-derived CDR1 and CDR2 are SQVTM and ANQGSEA. This chain's CDR3 is CSVARDDDTEAFF. The CDR3 nucleotides read TGCAGCGTTGCCAGGGACGATGACACTGAAGCTTTCTTT.

At least ten counts were recorded for this clonotype. The chain employs TRBV7-2 and TRBJ2-1, with 7 bases fitting TRBD1. This CDR3 has 13 residues. V was clipped by 5 bases and J by 9 bases; unmatched bases: 7. The V gene's germline CDR1 is SGHTA and CDR2 FQGNSA. CDR3 loop: CASSRETGSEQFF. CDR3 bases: TGTGCCAGCAGCCGAGAGACAGGGAGTGAGCAGTTCTTC.

This clonotype was seen many times. The J gene is TRBJ2-7, the V gene TRBV12-3 or TRBV12-4; 10 nucleotides align to TRBD2. The V and J ends lost 6 bases and 6 bases, in that order; junction bases with no gene match: 8. The CDR3 length is 14 residues. DNA of the CDR3: TGTGCCAGCAGCCCGGGGCTAGCGGGGGCCGAGCAGTACTTC. Residues: CASSPGLAGAEQYF.

This clonotype was seen repeatedly, ten times or more. The chain employs TRBV20-1 and TRBJ1-5; the D gene is possibly TRBD1 (5 bases). CDR1 DFQATT and CDR2 SNEGSKA come from the germline V gene (reference sequence). V was cut by 6 bases and J by 0 bases, with 24 bases left in between. The CDR3 spans 18 residues. The CDR3 region is CSAEAAGSVMGSNQPQHF. The CDR3 coding sequence is TGCAGTGCGGAGGCGGCAGGGTCGGTGATGGGTAGCAATCAGCCCCAGCATTTT.

This clonotype was observed at least ten times. The V gene is TRBV27, the J gene TRBJ2-7; D gene uncertain. The CDR3 runs 14 residues. Germline V gene data show CDR1 as MNHEY and CDR2 as SMNVEV (reference sequence). Trimming cost V 5 bases and J 6 bases, with 17 bases left between them. The CDR3 loop reads CASSLAVRSREQYF. The CDR3, as DNA: TGTGCCAGCAGTCTCGCCGTCAGGTCTCGCGAGCAGTACTTC.

This clonotype was detected ten times or more. This CDR3 reads CASSLVKGTANEKLFF. CDR3 DNA sequence: TGCGCCAGCAGCTTGGTGAAAGGGACGGCGAATGAAAAACTGTTTTTT. The V call is TRBV5-1, the J call TRBJ1-4; tentatively, D is TRBD1 (5 bases). Trimming removed 0 bases at V and 5 bases at J, with 14 bases between. Per germline, CDR1 SGHRS and CDR2 YFSETQ. The CDR3 consists of 16 residues.

This clonotype was seen more than once but under ten times. The rearrangement links TRBV4-1 to TRBJ2-1; the match to TRBD2 covers 10 bases. The CDR3 is 18 residues long. The germline gives CDR1 MGHRA, CDR2 YSYEKL. The J segment lost 3 bases and the V segment lost 0 bases, leaving 8 bases of the junction unmatched. The CDR3 is CASSQDLAGADFYNEQFF. The DNA of the CDR3 is TGCGCCAGCAGCCAAGATCTAGCGGGGGCGGACTTCTACAATGAGCAGTTCTTC.

Ten or more counts support this clonotype. This sequence joins TRBV4-1 and TRBJ2-5; D remains unclear. The CDR3 is 12 amino acids. Germline CDR1 is MGHRA and CDR2 is YSYEKL. V shed 0 bases and J shed 5 bases, with 4 bases lying between them. The CDR3 sequence is CASSQEDETQYF. For the CDR3, the DNA is TGCGCCAGCAGCCAAGAAGACGAGACCCAGTACTTC.

This clonotype was recorded many times. J is TRBJ2-6 and V is TRBV4-2; D not resolved. In germline, CDR1 is LGHNA, CDR2 YNFKEQ. The CDR3 is 15 residues long. V was shortened by 0 bases and J by 0 bases, with 3 bases between the two germline ends. This CDR3 is CASSQDASGANVLTF. CDR3 nucleotides: TGTGCCAGCAGCCAAGATGCCTCTGGGGCCAACGTCCTGACTTTC.

The J gene is TRBJ1-6, the V gene TRBV6-1; D is unresolved. Germline V CDR1 and CDR2: MNHNS, SASEGT. This CDR3 is 17 amino acids long. With 4 bases removed from V and 6 bases from J, the gap between germline ends came to 19 bases. In nucleotides, the CDR3 is TGTGCCAGCAGTGCATTAAAAAGGGTGGAGATTAATTCACCCCTCCACTTT. It yields the protein CASSALKRVEINSPLHF.

Written as DNA, the CDR3 is TGTGCCAGCAGTTATTCCAGGGACACCGGGGAGCTGTTTTTT. Protein sequence: CASSYSRDTGELFF. This rearrangement joins TRBV6-6 to TRBJ2-2; maybe TRBD1 (5 bases). The CDR3 totals 14 residues. Trimming removed 3 bases from V and 3 bases from J, with 8 bases in between. CDR1 and CDR2 (germline): MNHNY, SVGAGI (reference sequence).

There are many counts of this clonotype. The genes are TRBV7-2 and TRBJ1-4, with TRBD1 as a possible D gene (6 bases). Germline loops: CDR1 SGHTA, CDR2 FQGNSA. With 4 bases removed from V and 7 bases from J, the gap between germline ends came to 16 bases. The CDR3 runs to 15 residues. The CDR3: CASSSSGVGIEKLFF. As DNA, the CDR3 is TGTGCCAGCAGCTCTTCAGGGGTAGGGATTGAAAAACTGTTTTTT. Full variable domain (remainder filled in from reference TRBV7-2 and TRBJ1-4): GAGVSQSPSNKVTEKGKDVELRCDPISGHTALYWYRQSLGQGLEFLIYFQGNSAPDKSGLPSDRFSAERTGGSVSTLTIQRTQQEDSAVYLCASSSSGVGIEKLFFGSGTQLSVL.

This clonotype was observed at least ten times. V usage is TRBV6-1 and J usage is TRBJ2-7; TRBD1 matches 9 bases. Germline V lookup: CDR1 MNHNS, CDR2 SASEGT. This CDR3 is built from 17 residues. The V segment lost 10 bases and the J segment 3 bases; nucleotides outside the gene matches: 19. The CDR3 DNA sequence: TGTGCCATCTTGGGGATTAGAGGACAGGGGAAGAGCTACGAGCAGTACTTC. Translation gives CAILGIRGQGKSYEQYF.

There are many counts of this clonotype. The V and J genes are TRBV12-3 or TRBV12-4 and TRBJ2-2; possible D gene TRBD1, 5 bases. CDR3 length: 13 residues. V lost 4 bases and J 5 bases, leaving 8 bases between the germline ends. CDR3 in DNA: TGTGCCAGCAGTTATGGACAAACCGGGGAGCTGTTTTTT. Translation: CASSYGQTGELFF.

The sample holds many counts of this clonotype. This chain connects TRBV5-1 to TRBJ1-6; 9 bases match TRBD1. Trimming removed 3 bases from V and 10 bases from J; junction bases left unmatched: 5. Germline CDR1 and CDR2: SGHRS and YFSETQ. The CDR3 totals 14 residues. CDR3 sequence (DNA): TGCGCCAGCAGCTCGGGACAGGGAGGATCACCCCTCCACTTT. Protein: CASSSGQGGSPLHF.

This clonotype is medium-sized. The rearrangement joins TRBV27 to TRBJ2-7, with D possibly being TRBD1 (5 bases). This CDR3 comprises 13 residues. Deletions cut 3 bases from V and 3 bases from J, with 9 bases between. CDR1 and CDR2 (germline): MNHEY, SMNVEV (reference sequence). The CDR3 sequence: CASSLKDNYEQYF. In DNA, the CDR3 is TGTGCCAGCAGTTTGAAGGACAACTACGAGCAGTACTTC.

This clonotype is medium-sized by share. The chain recombines TRBV29-1 with TRBJ1-2, with D possibly being TRBD1 (5 bases). The ends were cut back, 6 bases at V and 5 bases at J, with 7 bases in the middle. CDR1 is SQVTM and CDR2 is ANQGSEA in the germline V gene. The CDR3 consists of 10 residues. CDR3 bases: TGCAGCGTGGGGGAGTATGGCTACACCTTC. This encodes CSVGEYGYTF.

The sample holds many counts of this clonotype. The chain is built from TRBV3-2 and TRBJ2-3; the DNA was not used to check the table's D call, TRBD1. TRBV3-2 is a recognized pseudogene. The CDR3 contains 16 residues. The CDR3 DNA is TGTGCCAGCAGCCCTGGTTGGCGCCCTAGCACAGATACGCAGTATTTT. Translated, it gives CASSPGWRPSTDTQYF.

This clonotype appeared many times. This chain joins TRBV12-3 or TRBV12-4 and TRBJ2-5; D remains ambiguous. CDR3 length: 11 amino acids. The V end was cut by 5 bases, the J end by 5 bases, with 6 bases between. The CDR3 DNA reads TGTGCCAGCAGTAGGTGGGAGACCCAGTACTTC. Protein: CASSRWETQYF.

There are many counts of this clonotype. The rearrangement joins TRBV6-1 to TRBJ1-1, with TRBD1 as a possible D gene (6 bases). Germline V gene sequence: CDR1 MNHNS, CDR2 SASEGT. The CDR3 is made up of 17 amino acids. V was cut by 5 bases and J by 4 bases, with 23 bases left in between. The CDR3 sequence: CASSLPRGGASGTEAFF. The CDR3 DNA is TGTGCCAGCAGTCTACCTCGAGGGGGGGCGTCGGGCACTGAAGCTTTCTTT.

This clonotype turned up a few times. V is TRBV5-4 and J is TRBJ1-1; 11 bases line up with TRBD1. CDR3 length: 18 amino acids. Trimming took 4 bases from V and 0 from J; bases not matched to a gene: 11. The germline gives CDR1 SGHNT, CDR2 YYREEE (reference sequence). The CDR3 is CASSDGRTGGFMNTEAFF. CDR3 DNA: TGTGCCAGCAGCGACGGGAGGACAGGGGGCTTCATGAACACTGAAGCTTTCTTT.

The chain couples TRBV12-3 or TRBV12-4 to TRBJ1-3; unclear D gene. The germline V and J ends were trimmed by 2 bases and 0 bases, with 5 bases remaining between them. The CDR3 is made up of 14 amino acids. The CDR3 loop reads CASSLPYSGNTIYF. CDR3 sequence (DNA): TGTGCCAGCAGTTTACCGTACTCTGGAAACACCATATATTTT.

By share, this clonotype counts as medium-sized. The gene calls are TRBV6-6 and TRBJ2-6; 7 bases agree with TRBD1. This CDR3 contains 19 residues. V trimming: 6 bases; J trimming: 0 bases; junction bases outside the gene matches: 14. Looked up from germline, CDR1 is MNHNY and CDR2 is SVGAGI (reference sequence). The CDR3 loop is CASSRDRTGLNSGANVLTF. The CDR3 DNA follows: TGTGCCAGCAGCAGAGACCGGACAGGACTGAACTCTGGGGCCAACGTCCTGACTTTC.